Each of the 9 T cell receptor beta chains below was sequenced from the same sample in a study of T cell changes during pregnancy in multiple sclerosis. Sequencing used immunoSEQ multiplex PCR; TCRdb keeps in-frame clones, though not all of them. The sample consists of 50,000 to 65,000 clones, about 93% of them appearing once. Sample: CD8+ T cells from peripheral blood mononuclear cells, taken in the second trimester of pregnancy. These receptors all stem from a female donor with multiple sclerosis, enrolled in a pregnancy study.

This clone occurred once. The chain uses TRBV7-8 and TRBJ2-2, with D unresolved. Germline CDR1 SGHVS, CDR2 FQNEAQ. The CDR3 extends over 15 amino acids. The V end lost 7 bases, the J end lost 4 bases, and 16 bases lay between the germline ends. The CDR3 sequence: CASTYRRWSTGELFF. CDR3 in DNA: TGTGCCAGCACATACCGGAGATGGAGCACCGGGGAGCTGTTTTTT.

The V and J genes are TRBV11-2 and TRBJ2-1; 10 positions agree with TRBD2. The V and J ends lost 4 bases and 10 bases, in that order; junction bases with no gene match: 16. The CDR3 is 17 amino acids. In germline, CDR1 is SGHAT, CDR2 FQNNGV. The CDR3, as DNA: TGTGCCAGCAGCTGGGGACTCAGGCTAGCGGGAGAGGTGGAGCAGTTCTTC. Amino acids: CASSWGLRLAGEVEQFF.

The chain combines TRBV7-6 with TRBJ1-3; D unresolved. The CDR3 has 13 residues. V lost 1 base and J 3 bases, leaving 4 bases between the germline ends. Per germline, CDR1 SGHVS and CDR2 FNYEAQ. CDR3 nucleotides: TGTGCCAGCAGCTTAGACTTTGGAAACACCATATATTTT. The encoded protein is CASSLDFGNTIYF.

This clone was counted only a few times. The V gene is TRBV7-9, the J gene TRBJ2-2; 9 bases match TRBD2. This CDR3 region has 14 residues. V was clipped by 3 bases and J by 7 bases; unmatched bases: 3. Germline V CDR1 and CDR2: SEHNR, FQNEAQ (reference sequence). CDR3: CASSFLSGSGELFF. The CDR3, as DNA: TGTGCCAGCAGCTTCCTTAGCGGGAGCGGGGAGCTGTTTTTT.

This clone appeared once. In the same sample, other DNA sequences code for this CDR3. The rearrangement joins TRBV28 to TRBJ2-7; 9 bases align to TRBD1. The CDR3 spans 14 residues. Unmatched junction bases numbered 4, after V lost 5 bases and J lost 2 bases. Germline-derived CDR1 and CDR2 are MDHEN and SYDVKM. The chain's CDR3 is CASSTGTGTYEQYF. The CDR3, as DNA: TGTGCCAGCAGTACCGGGACAGGGACCTACGAGCAGTACTTC.

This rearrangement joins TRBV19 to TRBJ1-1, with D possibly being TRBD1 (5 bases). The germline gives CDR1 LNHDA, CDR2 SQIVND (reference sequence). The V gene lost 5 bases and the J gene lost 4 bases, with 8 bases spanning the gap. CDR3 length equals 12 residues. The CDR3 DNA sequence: TGTGCCAGTAGTGGGGGAGGCACTGAAGCTTTCTTT. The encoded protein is CASSGGGTEAFF. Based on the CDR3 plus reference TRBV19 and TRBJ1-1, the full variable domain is DGGITQSPKYLFRKEGQNVTLSCEQNLNHDAMYWYRQDPGQGLRLIYYSQIVNDFQKGDIAEGYSVSREKKESFPLTVTSAQKNPTAFYLCASSGGGTEAFFGQGTRLTVV.

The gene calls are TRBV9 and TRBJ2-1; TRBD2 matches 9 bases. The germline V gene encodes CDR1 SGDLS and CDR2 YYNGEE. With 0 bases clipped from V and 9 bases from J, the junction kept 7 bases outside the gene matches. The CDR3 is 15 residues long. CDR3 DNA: TGTGCCAGCAGCGTAGATGGTAGCGGGAGCGCTGAGCAGTTCTTC. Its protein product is CASSVDGSGSAEQFF.

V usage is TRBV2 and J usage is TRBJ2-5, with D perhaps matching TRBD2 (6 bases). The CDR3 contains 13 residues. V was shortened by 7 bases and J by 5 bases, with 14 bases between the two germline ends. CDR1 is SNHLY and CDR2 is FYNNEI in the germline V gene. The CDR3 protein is CASKEGMGETQYF. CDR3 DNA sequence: TGTGCCAGCAAGGAGGGGATGGGGGAGACCCAGTACTTC. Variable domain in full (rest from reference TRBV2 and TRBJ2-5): EPEVTQTPSHQVTQMGQEVILRCVPISNHLYFYWYRQILGQKVEFLVSFYNNEISEKSEIFDDQFSVERPDGSNFTLKIRSTKLEDSAMYFCASKEGMGETQYFGPGTRLLVL.

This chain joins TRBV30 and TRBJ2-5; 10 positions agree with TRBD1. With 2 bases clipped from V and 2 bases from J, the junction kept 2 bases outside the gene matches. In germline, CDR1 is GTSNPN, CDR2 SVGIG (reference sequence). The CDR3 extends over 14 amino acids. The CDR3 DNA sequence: TGTGCCTGGAGTCAGGGACAGGGGCAAGAGACCCAGTACTTC. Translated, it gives CAWSQGQGQETQYF. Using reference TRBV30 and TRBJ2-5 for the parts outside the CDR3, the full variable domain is SQTIHQWPATLVQPVGSPLSLECTVEGTSNPNLYWYRQAAGRGLQLLFYSVGIGQISSEVPQNLSASRPQDRQFILSSKKLLLSDSGFYLCAWSQGQGQETQYFGPGTRLLVL.